One T cell receptor beta chain is described in this entry. This receptor's antigen is unknown. No base qualities exist here, and no much larger clone lies one base off it. The donors belonged to the validation cohort of over a hundred subjects, which was separate from the roughly 670-subject first cohort. Library preparation used the immunoSEQ multiplex PCR assay. As for the original processing: To diagnose cytomegalovirus status from the catalog of TCR beta chain sequences, a statistical classification framework was built. As stored in TCRdb, this immuneACCESS dataset retains in-frame rearrangements with V and J assigned. A fraction of the clones does not appear; measured against another copy, unresolved V genes explain less than half of the discrepancy, and the remainder lacks a known reason. That table furnishes V, J and clone size, whereas the DNA furnished D and trimming. Counted in this sample were about 140,000 clones; around 88% of them appeared once. Clones ranked in the top ten supply over 6.5% of the sample.

CDR1 MDHEN and CDR2 SYDVKM are derived from the germline V gene. The CDR3 holds 13 amino acids from the cysteine to the phenylalanine. Here the CDR3 DNA is all that survives: 39 bases in frame from base 1. At the junction V is shortened by 5 bases and J by 6 bases, with 13 bases in between. This sample is drawn from a study of cytomegalovirus exposure and HLA in healthy donors (dated 2017 in TCRdb). As for the study more broadly: According to a later analysis, the roughly 120 validation repertoires were produced on the same platform as the approximately 610 repertoires of the first cohort. The study aimed to test whether cataloging public T cell receptors could reveal signatures of past pathogen exposure. In addition to the first cohort of several hundred subjects, a separate validation cohort of approximately 120 different subjects was used. The study combined high-throughput TCR immunosequencing, statistical association of individual TCRs with disease status, and machine learning to predict cytomegalovirus infection status. The investigation overall reported the following: The study listed approximately 160 TCR beta chains as associated with cytomegalovirus. Most TCR sequences were seen in very few donors, while some public TCRs were found in many individuals. The classifier was reported to diagnose cytomegalovirus status with high specificity and sensitivity in both the original and validation cohorts. It was suggested by the authors that the approach could potentially be generalized to other disease states and immunological phenotypes. All 120 or so repertoires were used to score co-occurrence in the validation cohort in a later analysis, because that analysis had no HLA typing for the cohort. In a later analysis, TCRs clustered in the first cohort were found to also tend to co-occur in the 130 or so validation repertoires, with 85% to 95% of cluster scores above 0. In vitro tests confirmed that three of the cytomegalovirus-associated TCR beta chains recognize cytomegalovirus antigens.

This sequence was found in a woman aged 18-29 years in good health and CMV-seropositive. Specimen: PBMCs. Rearrangement joined TRBV28 to TRBJ1-2; TRBD1 might be the D gene, on 6 matching bases. The DNA sequence is given as TGTGCCAGCAGTATAGAACAGGGTAATGGCTACACCTTC. Its translation reads: CASSIEQGNGYTF.